This is a list of T cell receptor beta chains from one sample in a study of shared clonotypes between healthy human individuals. Produced via immunoSEQ multiplex PCR; TCRdb's table is partial and in-frame only. This sample has under 2.5 million clones, with 92% found just once. Sequencing was carried out using naive CD4+ T cells from PBMCs. Receptors were obtained from a man younger than 35 in good health. Some clones in this sample may be carry-over from other donors' samples. Both conserved end residues are part of each CDR3. Each record gives: V gene, clone size, D gene, J gene, CDR3 protein, CDR3 DNA. A D gene is named only where the DNA matches it firmly. Clone size, where shown, is once, few, many, or a class for clones that have expanded.

TRBV5-1,.,TRBD1,TRBJ2-1,CASNPTGQAYNEQFF,TGCGCCAGCAACCCCACCGGACAGGCGTACAATGAGCAGTTCTTC
TRBV28,.,TRBD1,TRBJ1-5,CASSPRTGINQPQHF,TGTGCCAGCAGTCCACGGACAGGAATCAATCAGCCCCAGCATTTT
TRBV28,.,.,TRBJ2-7,CASGGAYEQYF,TGTGCCAGCGGGGGAGCCTACGAGCAGTACTTC
TRBV4-3,few,.,TRBJ2-3,CASSLGRRARGTDTQYF,TGCGCCAGCAGCCTCGGTCGTCGGGCGAGAGGCACAGATACGCAGTATTTT
TRBV4-1,.,TRBD1,TRBJ2-7,CASSQGTGSSYEQYF,TGCGCCAGCAGCCAAGGGACAGGAAGCTCCTACGAGCAGTACTTC
TRBV5-1,.,.,TRBJ2-6,CASSLGPNSGANVLTF,TGCGCCAGCAGCTTGGGTCCCAACTCTGGGGCCAACGTCCTGACTTTC
TRBV28,.,.,TRBJ2-7,CASGSYEQYF,TGTGCCAGCGGCTCCTACGAGCAGTACTTC
TRBV7-9,once,TRBD1,TRBJ2-1,CASSRPGGLNNEQFF,TGTGCCAGCAGCAGGCCAGGGGGTCTTAACAATGAGCAGTTCTTC
TRBV19,.,TRBD1,TRBJ1-5,CASSAGQGNQPQHF,TGTGCCAGTAGTGCAGGACAGGGCAATCAGCCCCAGCATTTT
TRBV27,.,.,TRBJ1-6,CASSARGSPLHF,TGTGCCAGCAGTGCCCGGGGATCACCCCTCCACTTT
TRBV28,.,.,TRBJ1-5,CASTLYSPGPQHF,TGTGCCAGCACTCTATACAGCCCGGGGCCCCAGCATTTT